These 16 T cell receptor beta chains came from one sample sequenced in a study of shared clonotypes between healthy human individuals. Profiling relied on immunoSEQ multiplex PCR, and the TCRdb table lists in-frame clones only, not all of them. The table records hundreds of thousands of clones, 76% of them present only once. The sample taken for sequencing was PBMCs. The receptor set was obtained from a woman in her 40s in good health. Some clones in this sample may be carry-over from other donors' samples.

The V and J genes are TRBV29-1 and TRBJ2-3; no firm D call. The CDR3 is made up of 14 amino acids. The germline V gene has CDR1 SQVTM and CDR2 ANQGSEA. Trimming cost V 4 bases and J 0 bases, with 11 bases left between them. The CDR3 region has the DNA TGCAGCGTTGTCTGGGGTCCTAGCACAGATACGCAGTATTTT. This codes for CSVVWGPSTDTQYF.

This clone was picked up a small number of times. The chain links TRBV9 to TRBJ1-2; D unclear. The germline V gene has CDR1 SGDLS and CDR2 YYNGEE. The CDR3 length is 12 residues. The V end lost 2 bases, the J end lost 1 base, and 3 bases lay between the germline ends. CDR3 residues: CASSVNNYGYTF. For the CDR3, the DNA is TGTGCCAGCAGCGTCAATAACTATGGCTACACCTTC.

The V call is TRBV2, the J call TRBJ2-5; TRBD2 agrees at 7 bases. The CDR3 has 15 amino acids. Germline V gene lookup returns CDR1 SNHLY and CDR2 FYNNEI. The ends lost 3 bases at V and 7 bases at J; junction bases unmatched: 11. CDR3: CASSEVAGATGTQYF. CDR3 nucleotide sequence: TGTGCCAGCAGTGAGGTGGCGGGAGCGACGGGGACCCAGTACTTC.

V usage is TRBV7-6 and J usage is TRBJ1-2; 8 bases align to TRBD1. The CDR3 runs to 15 residues. V lost 5 bases and J lost 8; bases outside the gene matches: 13. Germline V gives CDR1 SGHVS, CDR2 FNYEAQ. The CDR3 loop is CASSPGGTGGKGYTF. DNA of the CDR3: TGTGCCAGCAGCCCCGGGGGTACAGGGGGAAAGGGCTACACCTTC.

The chain couples TRBV9 to TRBJ2-2; 7 nucleotides match TRBD1. This CDR3 has 13 amino acids. CDR1 and CDR2 (germline): SGDLS, YYNGEE. Losses at the gene ends were 7 bases for V and 7 bases for J; bases not matched to a gene: 7. The CDR3 region is CASRQGEGGELFF. In nucleotides, the CDR3 is TGTGCCAGCCGACAGGGTGAGGGCGGGGAGCTGTTTTTT.

The chain joins TRBV28 to TRBJ1-5, with D possibly matching TRBD1 (6 bases). V lost 6 bases and J 0 bases, leaving 9 bases between the germline ends. The germline V gene encodes CDR1 MDHEN and CDR2 SYDVKM. The CDR3 runs to 14 residues. The DNA for the CDR3 is TGTGCCAGCAGCGGACAGTATAGCAATCAGCCCCAGCATTTT. Its translation: CASSGQYSNQPQHF. Looking up the rest from reference TRBV28 and TRBJ1-5 gives the full variable domain: DVKVTQSSRYLVKRTGEKVFLECVQDMDHENMFWYRQDPGLGLRLIYFSYDVKMKEKGDIPEGYSVSREKKERFSLILESASTNQTSMYLCASSGQYSNQPQHFGDGTRLSIL.

The genes are TRBV5-1 and TRBJ1-1; no definite D call. Trimming took 2 bases from V and 1 from J, leaving 6 bases between them. Germline CDR1 and CDR2: SGHRS and YFSETQ. CDR3 length: 13 amino acids. The CDR3 nucleotides read TGCGCCAGCAGCTTCCGGGCGAACACTGAAGCTTTCTTT. This codes for CASSFRANTEAFF. The entire variable domain, with the rest obtained from reference TRBV5-1 and TRBJ1-1, is as follows: KAGVTQTPRYLIKTRGQQVTLSCSPISGHRSVSWYQQTPGQGLQFLFEYFSETQRNKGNFPGRFSGRQFSNSRSEMNVSTLELGDSALYLCASSFRANTEAFFGQGTRLTVV.

The chain combines TRBV9 with TRBJ1-1; D is ambiguous. The V gene lost 1 base and the J gene lost 1 base, with 5 bases spanning the gap. CDR3 size: 13 residues. The germline V gene encodes CDR1 SGDLS and CDR2 YYNGEE. The DNA for the CDR3 is TGTGCCAGCAGCGTACAGTCGAACACTGAAGCTTTCTTT. Amino acid sequence: CASSVQSNTEAFF.

The V and J genes are TRBV20-1 and TRBJ2-7; D unclear. Germline CDR1 reads DFQATT; CDR2 reads SNEGSKA (reference sequence). The CDR3 loop spans 11 amino acids. V gave up 5 bases and J gave up 6 bases, with 11 bases separating them. The CDR3 loop is CSADGTVEQYF. Written as DNA, the CDR3 is TGCAGTGCTGACGGAACGGTCGAGCAGTACTTC.

The V and J genes are TRBV7-9 and TRBJ2-7; D is possibly TRBD2 (5 bases). From germline, CDR1 is SEHNR and CDR2 FQNEAQ (reference sequence). The V and J ends lost 5 bases and 0 bases respectively, with 11 bases between them. The CDR3 loop spans 14 amino acids. The CDR3: CASSPVRVSYEQYF. CDR3 bases: TGTGCCAGCAGCCCAGTGAGGGTCTCCTACGAGCAGTACTTC.

This clone was seen more than once but under ten times. The chain uses TRBV30 and TRBJ2-5; 10 positions match TRBD2. V was clipped by 1 base and J by 5 bases; unmatched bases: 10. CDR3 size: 16 residues. Germline V lookup: CDR1 GTSNPN, CDR2 SVGIG (reference sequence). DNA for the CDR3: TGTGCCTGGAGTGGAGACCTAGCGGGAGCTCGGGAGACCCAGTACTTC. Translated: CAWSGDLAGARETQYF.

This chain links TRBV5-4 with TRBJ2-1; 10 positions agree with TRBD2. V lost 1 base, J lost 9 bases, and 4 bases stayed unmatched. The CDR3 covers 14 residues. Germline assignment: CDR1 SGHNT and CDR2 YYREEE (reference sequence). The CDR3 DNA follows: TGTGCCAGCAGCTTGAGCGGGAGGGGGGGTGAGCAGTTCTTC. It is translated as CASSLSGRGGEQFF.

The CDR3 DNA reads as TGCGCCAGCAGCTTGGTTGGGGCAAACACCGGGGAGCTGTTTTTT. It encodes CASSLVGANTGELFF. The J gene is TRBJ2-2, the V gene TRBV5-1; weak D call: TRBD1 (5 bases). Germline-derived CDR1 and CDR2 are SGHRS and YFSETQ. The germline V and J ends were trimmed by 0 bases and 2 bases, with 8 bases remaining between them. There are 15 residues in the CDR3. The full variable domain, with the rest looked up from reference TRBV5-1 and TRBJ2-2, is KAGVTQTPRYLIKTRGQQVTLSCSPISGHRSVSWYQQTPGQGLQFLFEYFSETQRNKGNFPGRFSGRQFSNSRSEMNVSTLELGDSALYLCASSLVGANTGELFFGEGSRLTVL.

V and J are TRBV27 and TRBJ2-3; no reliable D call. V gave up 6 bases and J gave up 0 bases, with 7 bases separating them. The CDR3 has 13 residues. The germline V gene encodes CDR1 MNHEY and CDR2 SMNVEV (reference sequence). CDR3 nucleotide sequence: TGTGCCAGCAGACGTACTAGCACAGATACGCAGTATTTT. Its protein product is CASRRTSTDTQYF.

About this clone itself: Given a much more abundant clone one base away, this may be a read error. The chain couples TRBV7-9 to TRBJ2-3; D is perhaps TRBD2 (5 bases). V was trimmed by 1 base and J by 4 bases, leaving 6 bases between them. Germline V gene data show CDR1 as SEHNR and CDR2 as FQNEAQ (reference sequence). This CDR3 is 13 amino acids long. The CDR3 bases are TGTGCCAGCAGCTTAGGGACTGCAGATACGCAGTATTTT. The encoded protein is CASSLGTADTQYF.

The V gene is TRBV9, the J gene TRBJ2-1; D assignment may be TRBD1 or TRBD2 (5 bases each). V dropped 2 bases and J dropped 0 bases, with 9 bases sitting between them. The CDR3 totals 15 residues. CDR1 is SGDLS and CDR2 is YYNGEE in the germline V gene. Here the CDR3 reads CASSVGGFSYNEQFF. Here the CDR3 DNA reads TGTGCCAGCAGCGTTGGGGGTTTCTCCTACAATGAGCAGTTCTTC.